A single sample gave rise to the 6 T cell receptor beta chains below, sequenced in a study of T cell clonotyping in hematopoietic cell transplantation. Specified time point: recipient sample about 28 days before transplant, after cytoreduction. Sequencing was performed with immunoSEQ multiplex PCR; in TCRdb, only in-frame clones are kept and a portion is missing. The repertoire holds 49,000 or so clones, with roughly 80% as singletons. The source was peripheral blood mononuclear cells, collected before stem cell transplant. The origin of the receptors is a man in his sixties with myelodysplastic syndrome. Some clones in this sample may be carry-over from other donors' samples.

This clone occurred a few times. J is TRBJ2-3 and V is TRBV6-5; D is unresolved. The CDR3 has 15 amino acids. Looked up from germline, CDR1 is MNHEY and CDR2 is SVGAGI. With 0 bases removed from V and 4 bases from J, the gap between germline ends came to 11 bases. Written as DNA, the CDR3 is TGTGCCAGCAGTTACTCGTGGAAACTTGCAGATACGCAGTATTTT. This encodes CASSYSWKLADTQYF.

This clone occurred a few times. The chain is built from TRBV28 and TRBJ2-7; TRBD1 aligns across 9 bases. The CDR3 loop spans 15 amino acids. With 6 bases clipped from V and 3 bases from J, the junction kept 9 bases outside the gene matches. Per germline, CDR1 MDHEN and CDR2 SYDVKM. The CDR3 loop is CASRMGQGTFYEQYF. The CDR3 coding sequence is TGTGCCAGCAGGATGGGACAGGGCACATTCTACGAGCAGTACTTC.

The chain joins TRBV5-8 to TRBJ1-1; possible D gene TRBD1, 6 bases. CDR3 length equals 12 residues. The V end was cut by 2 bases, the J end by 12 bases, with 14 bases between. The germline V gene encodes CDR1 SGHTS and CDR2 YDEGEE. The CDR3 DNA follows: TGTGCCAGCAGCTTATCCTTGAGGGGGTCTTTCTTT. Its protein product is CASSLSLRGSFF. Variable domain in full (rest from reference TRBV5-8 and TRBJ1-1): EAGVTQSPTHLIKTRGQQATLRCSPISGHTSVYWYQQALGLGLQFLLWYDEGEERNRGNFPPRFSGRQFPNYSSELNVNALELEDSALYLCASSLSLRGSFFGQGTRLTVV.

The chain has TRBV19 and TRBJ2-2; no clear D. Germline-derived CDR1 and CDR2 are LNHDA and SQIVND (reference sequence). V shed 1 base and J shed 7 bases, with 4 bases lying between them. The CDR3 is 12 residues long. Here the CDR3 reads CASSIVGGELFF. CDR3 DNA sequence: TGTGCCAGTAGTATAGTGGGCGGGGAGCTGTTTTTT.

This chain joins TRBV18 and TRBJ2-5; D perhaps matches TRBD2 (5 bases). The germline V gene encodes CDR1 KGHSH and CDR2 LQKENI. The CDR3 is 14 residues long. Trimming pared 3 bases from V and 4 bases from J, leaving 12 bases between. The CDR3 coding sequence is TGTGCCAGCTCACCGCTCGGGGTCGGAGAGACCCAGTACTTC. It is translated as CASSPLGVGETQYF.

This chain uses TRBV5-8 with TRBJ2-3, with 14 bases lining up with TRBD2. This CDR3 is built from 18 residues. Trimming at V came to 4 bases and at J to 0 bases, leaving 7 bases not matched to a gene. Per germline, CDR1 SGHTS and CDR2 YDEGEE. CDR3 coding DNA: TGTGCCAGCAGCCCCGGACTAGCGGGGGGACATAGCACAGATACGCAGTATTTT. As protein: CASSPGLAGGHSTDTQYF.